This T cell receptor beta chain was captured by sequencing in a study of type 1 regulatory T cells. Across the study: This in vitro CD4 product, T-allo10, is enriched for Tr1 cells and alloantigen-specific. Study-wide results and caveats: Compared with non-Tr1 cells, Tr1 cells showed a narrower TCR repertoire.

Concerning this clonotype itself: Its antigen is currently unknown.

The CDR3 has 15 residues. Germline CDR1 DFQATT, CDR2 SNEGSKA (reference sequence). V was trimmed by 0 bases and J by 2 bases, leaving 8 bases between them. TCRdb re-called the reads through MiXCR, storing one row per CDR3 protein. The table records under 85,000 distinct CDR3 sequences, around 49% of them present only once. The source is a human donor in good health. Source material: cultured non-Tr1 T cells, either the whole culture or a sorted T cell fraction (not recorded which). The chain has TRBV20-1 and TRBJ1-6; D unclear. DNA for the CDR3: TGCAGTGCTAGAGAGCGGGGAACCTATAATTCACCCCTCCACTTT. Its protein product is CSARERGTYNSPLHF.